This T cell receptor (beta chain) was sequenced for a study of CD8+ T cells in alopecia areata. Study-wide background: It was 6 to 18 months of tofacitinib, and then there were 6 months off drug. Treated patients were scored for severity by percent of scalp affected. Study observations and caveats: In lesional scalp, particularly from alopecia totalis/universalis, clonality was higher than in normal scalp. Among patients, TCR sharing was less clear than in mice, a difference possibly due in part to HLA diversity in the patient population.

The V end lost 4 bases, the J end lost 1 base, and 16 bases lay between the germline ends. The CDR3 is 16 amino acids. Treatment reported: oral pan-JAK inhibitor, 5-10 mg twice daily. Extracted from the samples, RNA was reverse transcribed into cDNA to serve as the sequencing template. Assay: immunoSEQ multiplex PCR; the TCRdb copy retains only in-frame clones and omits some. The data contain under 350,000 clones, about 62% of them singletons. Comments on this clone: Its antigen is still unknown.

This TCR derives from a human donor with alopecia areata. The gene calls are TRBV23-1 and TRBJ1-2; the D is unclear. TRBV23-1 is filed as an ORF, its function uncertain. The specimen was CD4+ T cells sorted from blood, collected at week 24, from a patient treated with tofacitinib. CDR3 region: CASSPPVGVFNYGYTF. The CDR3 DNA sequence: TGCGCCAGCAGTCCCCCGGTTGGGGTTTTTAACTATGGCTACACCTTC.